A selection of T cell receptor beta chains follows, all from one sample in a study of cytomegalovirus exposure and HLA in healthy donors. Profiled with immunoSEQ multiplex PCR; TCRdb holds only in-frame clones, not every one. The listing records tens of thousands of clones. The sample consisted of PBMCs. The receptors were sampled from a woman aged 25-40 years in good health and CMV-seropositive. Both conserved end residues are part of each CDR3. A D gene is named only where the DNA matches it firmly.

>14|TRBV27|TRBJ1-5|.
TGTGCCAGCAGGCCCGGAGGGGGGGGTCAGCCCCAGCATTTT
CASRPGGGGQPQHF
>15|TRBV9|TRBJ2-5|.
TGTGCCAGCAGCGTATCCCTGGGGCCCCAAGAGACCCAGTACTTC
CASSVSLGPQETQYF
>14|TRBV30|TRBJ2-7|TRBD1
TGTGCCTGGAGGAAGATGGGACAGGCCTACGAGCAGTACTTC
CAWRKMGQAYEQYF
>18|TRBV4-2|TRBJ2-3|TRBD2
TGTGCCAGCAGCCTTGGACTAGCGGGGGGGCCGAGAGCAGATACGCAGTATTTT
CASSLGLAGGPRADTQYF
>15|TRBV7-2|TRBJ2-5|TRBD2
TGTGCCAGCAGTTCCGGGGGGGCCGGTAGTCGTACCCAGTACTTC
CASSSGGAGSRTQYF
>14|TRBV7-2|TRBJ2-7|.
TGTGCCAGCAGCTCAGACTCTTTACGGGGCGAGCAGTACTTC
CASSSDSLRGEQYF
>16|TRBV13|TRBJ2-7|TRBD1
TGTGCCAGCAGCTCCATACTGGGACAGGGAAGTTACGAGCAGTACTTC
CASSSILGQGSYEQYF
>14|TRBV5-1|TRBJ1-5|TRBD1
TGCGCCAGCAGGGAGGGGGCTGGCAATCAGCCCCAGCATTTT
CASREGAGNQPQHF
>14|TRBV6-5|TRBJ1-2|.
TGTGCCAGCAGCCTGTGGTTTGGTTCCGGGGGCTACACCTTC
CASSLWFGSGGYTF
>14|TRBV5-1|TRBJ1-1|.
TGCGCCAGCAGCTACGGGGGGCTTGGCACTGAAGCTTTCTTT
CASSYGGLGTEAFF
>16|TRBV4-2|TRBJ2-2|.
TGTGCCAGCAGCCAAGATCCCCAGGGGCGAGGCGGGGAGCTGTTTTTT
CASSQDPQGRGGELFF
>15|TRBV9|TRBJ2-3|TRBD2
TGTGCCAGCAGCTCCGGGACTAGCGAGATAGATACGCAGTATTTT
CASSSGTSEIDTQYF
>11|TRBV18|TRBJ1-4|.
TGTGCCAGCTCACCCGGTGAAAAACTGTTTTTT
CASSPGEKLFF
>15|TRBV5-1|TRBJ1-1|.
TGCGCCAGCAGCCCTCACATAACTCGGGACACTGAAGCTTTCTTT
CASSPHITRDTEAFF
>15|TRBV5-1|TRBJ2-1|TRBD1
TGCGCCAGCAGTTTCGGGACAGGGTTAGTCAATGAGCAGTTCTTC
CASSFGTGLVNEQFF
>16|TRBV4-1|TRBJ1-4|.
TGCGCCAGCAGCCAAGTGGGAGCTGGAACTAATGAAAAACTGTTTTTT
CASSQVGAGTNEKLFF
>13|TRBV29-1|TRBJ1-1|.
TGCAGCGCCAGGCGGGGACTGAACACTGAAGCTTTCTTT
CSARRGLNTEAFF
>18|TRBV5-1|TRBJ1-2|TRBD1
TGCGCCAGCAGGACGATTGGTAGGCCAGGGGGAGCTAACTATGGCTACACCTTC
CASRTIGRPGGANYGYTF
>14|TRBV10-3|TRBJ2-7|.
TGTGCCATCAGGGGTACGGCAGGGCGATACGAGCAGTACTTC
CAIRGTAGRYEQYF
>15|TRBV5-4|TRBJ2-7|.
TGTGCCAGCAGCGAGGGCCTGGGCAGGTTCTACGAGCAGTACTTC
CASSEGLGRFYEQYF
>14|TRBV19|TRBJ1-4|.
TGTGCCAGTAGTACAGGCGGGGGGAATCTCAAACTGTTTTTT
CASSTGGGNLKLFF
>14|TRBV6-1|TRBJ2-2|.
TGTGCCAGCAGGGAGGGGACAGTCACCGGGGAGCTGTTTTTT
CASREGTVTGELFF
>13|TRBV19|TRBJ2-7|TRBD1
TGTGCCAGTAGCCCGGGACAGACCTACGAGCAGTACTTC
CASSPGQTYEQYF
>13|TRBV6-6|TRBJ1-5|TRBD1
TGTGCCAGCCAACGACAGGGGAATCAGCCCCAGCATTTT
CASQRQGNQPQHF
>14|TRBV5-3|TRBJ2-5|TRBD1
TGTGCCAGAAGCCCAGACAGGGGTCTACTTGAGCAGTACTTC
CARSPDRGLLEQYF
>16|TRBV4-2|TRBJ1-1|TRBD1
TGTGCCAGCAGCCAAGGAGACAGGGCTAGTAACACTGAAGCTTTCTTT
CASSQGDRASNTEAFF
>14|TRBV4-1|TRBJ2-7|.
TGCGCCAGCAGCCAAGGACTGAAGGCCTACGAGCAGTACTTC
CASSQGLKAYEQYF
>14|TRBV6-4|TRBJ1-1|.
TGTGCCAGCAGTCCTGGGGGGGCAAACACTGAAGCTTTCTTT
CASSPGGANTEAFF
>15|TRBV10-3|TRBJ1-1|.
TGTGCCATCAGTGAGTCGACAGGATTGAACACTGAAGCTTTCTTT
CAISESTGLNTEAFF
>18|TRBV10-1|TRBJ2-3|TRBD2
TGCGCCAGCCCGCCTACTAGCGGGGGAGATAGGGGCACAGATACGCAGTATTTT
CASPPTSGGDRGTDTQYF
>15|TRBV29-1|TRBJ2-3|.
TGCAGCGTTGTCCTCGGGATTACTAGCACAGATACGCAGTATTTT
CSVVLGITSTDTQYF
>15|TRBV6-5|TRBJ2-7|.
TGTGCCAGCAGGTTGCAGAAAACTAGCTGGGGCGAGCAGTACTTC
CASRLQKTSWGEQYF
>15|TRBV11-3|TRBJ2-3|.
TGTGCCAGCAGCTTAGCGGGAGAACGCACAGATACGCAGTATTTT
CASSLAGERTDTQYF
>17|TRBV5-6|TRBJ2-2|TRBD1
TGTGCCAGCAGCCGAAGGACAGGGGGTTTTAACACCGGGGAGCTGTTTTTT
CASSRRTGGFNTGELFF
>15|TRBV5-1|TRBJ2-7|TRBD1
TGCGCCAGCAGCTACAGGACAGGAAACTCCTACGAGCAGTACTTC
CASSYRTGNSYEQYF
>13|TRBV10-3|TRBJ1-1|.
TGTGCCATCAGTGCTGGGGGCGCCAACAAGGCTTTCTTT
CAISAGGANKAFF
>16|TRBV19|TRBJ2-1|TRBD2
TGTGCCAGTAGGGACGCCCTAGCGGCGGTCTACAATGAGCAGTTCTTC
CASRDALAAVYNEQFF
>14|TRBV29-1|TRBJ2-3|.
TGCAGCGTTGATACCGCAGGGCAGACAGATACGCAGTATTTT
CSVDTAGQTDTQYF
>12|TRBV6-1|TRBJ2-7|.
TGTGCCAGTAAACGGGATTACTACGAGCAGTACTTC
CASKRDYYEQYF
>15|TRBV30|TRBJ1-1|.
TGTGCCTGGAGTCCAAGGGGAAGAATGAACACTGAAGATTTCTTT
CAWSPRGRMNTEDFF
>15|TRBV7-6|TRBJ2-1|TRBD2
TGTGCCAGCAGCTTAATGGCTAGCGGGAGGAGGGAGCAGTTCTTC
CASSLMASGRREQFF
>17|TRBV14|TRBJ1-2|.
TGTGCCAGCAGCCCTAGGTCGTCCCAGATTAGGTGGTATGGCTACACCTTC
CASSPRSSQIRWYGYTF
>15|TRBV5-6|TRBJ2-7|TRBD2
TGTGCCAGCAGCTTGGCGGGGGGGGCGCATTACGAGCAGTACTTC
CASSLAGGAHYEQYF
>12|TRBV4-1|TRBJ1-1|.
TGCGCCAGTCGACACCGGAACACTGAAGCTTTCTTT
CASRHRNTEAFF
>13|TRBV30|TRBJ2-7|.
TGTGCCTGGGGCCTAGACGTCTCCTACGAGCAGTACTTC
CAWGLDVSYEQYF
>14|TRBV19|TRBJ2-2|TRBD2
TGTGCCAGTAGCGCCCCCGGGAGGACCGGGGAGCTGTTTTTT
CASSAPGRTGELFF
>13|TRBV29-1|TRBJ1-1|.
TGCAGCGTTCCCAACCTGGGGGGAGCTGAAGCTTTCTTT
CSVPNLGGAEAFF